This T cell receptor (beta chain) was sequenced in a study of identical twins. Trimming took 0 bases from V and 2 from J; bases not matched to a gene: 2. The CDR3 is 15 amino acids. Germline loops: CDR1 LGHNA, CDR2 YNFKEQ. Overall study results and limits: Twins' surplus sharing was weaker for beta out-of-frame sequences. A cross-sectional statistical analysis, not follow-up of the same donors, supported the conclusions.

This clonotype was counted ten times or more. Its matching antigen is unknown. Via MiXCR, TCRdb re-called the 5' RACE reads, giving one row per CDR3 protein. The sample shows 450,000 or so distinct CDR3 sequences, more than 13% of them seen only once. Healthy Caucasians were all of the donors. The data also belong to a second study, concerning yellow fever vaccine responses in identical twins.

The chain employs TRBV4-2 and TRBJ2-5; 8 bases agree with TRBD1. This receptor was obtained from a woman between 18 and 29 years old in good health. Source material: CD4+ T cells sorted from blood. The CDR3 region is CASSQDGTGQETQYF. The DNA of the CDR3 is TGTGCCAGCAGCCAAGATGGGACAGGACAAGAGACCCAGTACTTC.